This TCR beta chain was documented in a study of shared clonotypes between healthy human individuals. The CDR3 is made up of 17 amino acids. CDR1 is MDHEN and CDR2 is SYDVKM in the germline V gene. Trimming removed 2 bases from V and 7 bases from J, with 21 bases in between. Measured with immunoSEQ multiplex PCR; TCRdb has only the in-frame clones, and not every one. In the table there are 780,000 or so clones, roughly 72% of which are singletons. The sample consisted of memory CD4+ T cells sorted from blood. Subset reported: CD45RA-negative fraction. This rearrangement joins TRBV28 to TRBJ2-1, with a weak D call TRBD2 (5 bases). The sequence came from a woman aged 25 to 39 in good health. The DNA for the CDR3 is TGTGCCAGCAGTTTACCACTAGGGATATCACGGGAAAATGAGCAGTTCTTC. Translating it yields CASSLPLGISRENEQFF.